These 17 T cell receptor beta chains originate from one sample sequenced in a study of breast tumors, draining lymph nodes, adjacent tissues. Samples came from axillary lymph nodes draining the breast cancer. One entry per CDR3 protein results from TCRdb running MiXCR on the multiplex PCR reads. The profile shows around 190,000 distinct CDR3 sequences, 30% to 35% of them singletons. The sample consisted of axillary lymph node tissue. These receptor sequences come from a female donor with breast cancer. Some clones in this sample may be carry-over from other donors' samples.

This clonotype was seen ten or more times. V is TRBV11-3 and J is TRBJ2-1, with TRBD1 identical over 9 bases. Trimming at V came to 1 base and at J to 16 bases, leaving 11 bases not matched to a gene. Germline V gene lookup returns CDR1 SGHNT and CDR2 YENEEA. The CDR3 is 14 residues long. CDR3 residues: CASSLVWGRTGEFF. The CDR3 bases are TGTGCCAGCAGCTTAGTTTGGGGTAGGACAGGGGAATTCTTC.

As to this clonotype: At one end the junction does not follow the germline gene, possibly because of a read error. The V gene is TRBV7-7, the J gene TRBJ2-5; D possibly corresponds to TRBD2 (7 bases). The V gene's germline CDR1 is SSHAT and CDR2 FNYEAQ (reference sequence). The CDR3 is 17 residues long. The CDR3 DNA reads TGTGCTAGCAGCTTAGCGCACGGGGGGCAGGGTGGGGAGACCCAGTACTTC. Its translation: CASSLAHGGQGGETQYF.

The sample holds many counts of this clonotype. V and J are TRBV12-3 or TRBV12-4 and TRBJ2-7; D is unresolved. The V and J ends lost 2 bases and 7 bases respectively, with 12 bases between them. The CDR3 totals 13 residues. The CDR3 nucleotides read TGTGCCAGCAGTTTACACCCTGCCGGTGAGCAGTACTTC. This codes for CASSLHPAGEQYF.

This clonotype has only one observation. V and J are TRBV5-1 and TRBJ2-5; TRBD1 matches at 7 bases. This CDR3 contains 11 residues. The V and J ends lost 3 bases and 9 bases, in that order; junction bases with no gene match: 2. Per germline, CDR1 SGHRS and CDR2 YFSETQ. CDR3 bases: TGCGCCAGCAGCTCGCAGGGGGCCCAGTACTTC. Amino acid sequence: CASSSQGAQYF. Drawing the rest from reference TRBV5-1 and TRBJ2-5, the complete variable domain is KAGVTQTPRYLIKTRGQQVTLSCSPISGHRSVSWYQQTPGQGLQFLFEYFSETQRNKGNFPGRFSGRQFSNSRSEMNVSTLELGDSALYLCASSSQGAQYFGPGTRLLVL.

This clonotype was seen ten or more times. V gene TRBV6-5 combines with J gene TRBJ1-6; D unclear. V was clipped by 5 bases and J by 10 bases, with 12 bases between them. The CDR3 covers 13 residues. Germline V gene sequence: CDR1 MNHEY, CDR2 SVGAGI. CDR3 residues: CASSHFGESPLHF. The CDR3 DNA sequence: TGTGCCAGCAGTCACTTCGGTGAATCACCCCTCCACTTT.

Points on this clonotype: A read error may explain this, as a much larger clone is one base away. The conserved phenylalanine or tryptophan normally closing the CDR3 is absent here, so this likely arose from a read error. The chain combines TRBV7-9 with TRBJ2-1; no definite D call. Trimming shortened V by 5 bases and J by 0 bases, and 8 bases separated the two germline ends. There are 14 residues in the CDR3. Germline V CDR1 and CDR2: SEHNR, FQNEAQ (reference sequence). As DNA, the CDR3 is TGTGCCAGCAGCGGCGGAAGCTCCTACAATGAGCAGTTCCTC. The encoded protein is CASSGGSSYNEQFL.

This clonotype showed up many times. The rearrangement uses TRBV7-2 and TRBJ2-1; the D gene is possibly TRBD2 (6 bases). V was shortened by 6 bases and J by 0 bases, with 12 bases between the two germline ends. Germline V lookup: CDR1 SGHTA, CDR2 FQGNSA. This CDR3 spans 15 amino acids. The CDR3 protein is CASRRDLSSYNEQFF. Here the CDR3 DNA reads TGTGCCAGCAGACGGGACTTGAGCTCCTACAATGAGCAGTTCTTC.

This clonotype was observed a handful of times. This rearrangement joins TRBV3-1 to TRBJ2-7; weak D call: TRBD2 (5 bases). V lost 5 bases to trimming and J lost 2 bases, with 16 bases between them. Germline CDR1 is LGHDT and CDR2 is YNNKEL (reference sequence). The CDR3 runs 15 residues. Here the CDR3 DNA reads TGTGCCAGCAGCTCTAGGGTGGGGAGTCCCTACGAGCAGTACTTC. Encoded protein: CASSSRVGSPYEQYF.

This chain connects TRBV2 to TRBJ2-1; 14 positions agree with TRBD2. The J segment lost 10 bases and the V segment lost 6 bases, leaving 17 bases of the junction unmatched. Germline loops: CDR1 SNHLY, CDR2 FYNNEI. The CDR3 has 18 residues. CDR3 sequence reads: CASSPGLAGGAGQLEQFF. The CDR3 DNA reads as TGTGCCAGCAGCCCCGGACTAGCGGGAGGAGCAGGTCAACTCGAGCAGTTCTTC.

This clonotype was seen at least ten times. Here the CDR3 DNA reads TGTGCCAGCAGTGATTACTATCGCCAGTACTTC. This codes for CASSDYYRQYF. The chain joins TRBV2 to TRBJ2-7; unclear D gene. CDR3 length: 11 residues. Trimming stripped 3 bases from V and 10 bases from J, with 10 bases between. CDR1 SNHLY and CDR2 FYNNEI come from the germline V gene.

This clonotype has more than one count but fewer than ten. Given a much more abundant clone one base away, this may be a read error. V and J are TRBV6-5 and TRBJ2-6, with 7 bases that match TRBD1. CDR3 length equals 18 residues. Germline V gene data show CDR1 as MNHEY and CDR2 as SVGAGI. V trimming: 5 bases; J trimming: 0 bases; junction bases outside the gene matches: 10. The chain's CDR3 is CASSHKGQSFSGANVLTF. As DNA, the CDR3 is TGTGCCAGCAGTCACAAGGGACAGTCCTTCTCTGGGGCCAACGTCCTGACTTTC.

As to this clonotype: At one end the junction does not follow the germline gene, possibly because of a read error. This chain joins TRBV20-1 and TRBJ1-6, with 7 bases lining up with TRBD1. From germline, CDR1 is DFQATT and CDR2 SNEGSKA (reference sequence). The CDR3 extends over 13 amino acids. In DNA, the CDR3 is TGCAGTGTAGAACAGGGGAGGAATTCACCCCTCCAATTT. Residues: CSVEQGRNSPLQF.

This clonotype was detected many times. The chain couples TRBV20-1 to TRBJ1-5, with 11 bases identical to TRBD1. CDR1 and CDR2 from the germline V gene are DFQATT and SNEGSKA (reference sequence). This CDR3 is 15 amino acids long. J was trimmed by 4 bases and V by 7 bases; bases with no gene match: 9. The CDR3 sequence is CSVRTGTGGNQPQHF. The CDR3, as DNA: TGCAGTGTCAGGACTGGGACAGGGGGGAATCAGCCCCAGCATTTT.

The chain has TRBV11-2 and TRBJ2-5, with 8 nucleotides matching TRBD2. The ends lost 0 bases at V and 1 base at J; junction bases unmatched: 1. This CDR3 is built from 15 residues. The germline V gene has CDR1 SGHAT and CDR2 FQNNGV. The CDR3 loop reads CASSLELAAQETQYF. The CDR3 DNA reads as TGTGCCAGCAGCTTAGAACTAGCGGCCCAAGAGACCCAGTACTTC.

In its sample, this clonotype was seen many times. The V and J genes are TRBV4-2 and TRBJ2-2, with 12 bases matching TRBD2. Looked up from germline, CDR1 is LGHNA and CDR2 is YNFKEQ. The CDR3 runs 17 residues. With 3 bases clipped from V and 2 bases from J, the junction kept 4 bases outside the gene matches. CDR3 region: CASSHGLAGTNTGELFF. The CDR3 nucleotides are TGTGCCAGCAGCCACGGACTAGCGGGGACAAACACCGGGGAGCTGTTTTTT.

J is TRBJ2-1 and V is TRBV7-9; tentative D call: TRBD2 (6 bases). V shed 1 base and J shed 6 bases, with 13 bases lying between them. Germline CDR1 and CDR2: SEHNR and FQNEAQ (reference sequence). The CDR3 covers 15 residues. As DNA, the CDR3 is TGTGCCAGCAGCTTAGACGCGGGAAAGGGCAATGAGCAGTTCTTC. It specifies CASSLDAGKGNEQFF.

The rearrangement links TRBV9 to TRBJ2-5, with a weak D call TRBD1 (5 bases). The CDR3 spans 14 residues. Germline V gives CDR1 SGDLS, CDR2 YYNGEE. V was cut by 2 bases and J by 5 bases, with 13 bases left in between. This CDR3 is CASSVDSTGETQYF. In DNA form, the CDR3 reads TGTGCCAGCAGCGTCGACAGCACCGGGGAGACCCAGTACTTC.